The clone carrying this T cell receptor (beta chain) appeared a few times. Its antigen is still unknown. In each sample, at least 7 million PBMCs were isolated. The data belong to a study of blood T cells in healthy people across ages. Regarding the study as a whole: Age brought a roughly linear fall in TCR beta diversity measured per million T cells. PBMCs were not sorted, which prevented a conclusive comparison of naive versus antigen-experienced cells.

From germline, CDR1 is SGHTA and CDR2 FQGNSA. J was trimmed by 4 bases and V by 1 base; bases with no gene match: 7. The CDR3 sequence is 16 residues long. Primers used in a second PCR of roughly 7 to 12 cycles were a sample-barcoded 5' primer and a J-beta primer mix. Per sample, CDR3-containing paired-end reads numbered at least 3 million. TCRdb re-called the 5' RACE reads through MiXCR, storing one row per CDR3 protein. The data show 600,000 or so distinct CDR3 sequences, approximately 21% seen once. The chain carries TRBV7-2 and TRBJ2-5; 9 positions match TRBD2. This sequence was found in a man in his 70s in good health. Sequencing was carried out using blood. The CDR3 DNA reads TGTGCCAGCAGCTTAGTGGGTAGCGGGAGCCCAGAGACCCAGTACTTC. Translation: CASSLVGSGSPETQYF.